The source of this TCR beta chain is a study of blood T cell repertoires in COVID-19. In the study overall: Researchers got acute and convalescent COVID-19 samples from the United States, Italy and Spain. PBMCs, B-cell-depleted T cells, or T cells were the source of the cDNA or gDNA that made up the material.

As processed by the authors: Quantification of nucleated cells was approximated via reference gene primer amplification. Some clones are missing from TCRdb's copy, which holds only in-frame ones; the method was immunoSEQ multiplex PCR. That table gives V, J and clone size, and the DNA gave D and trimming. The sample includes tens of thousands of clones, roughly four fifths of them seen just once. V was pared by 4 bases and J by 9 bases, with 13 bases between. CDR1 is MDHEN and CDR2 is SYDVKM in the germline V gene. The CDR3 extends over 14 amino acids. This clone was seen just once. The sample was peripheral blood. The origin of this receptor is a human donor in a cohort sampled during active COVID-19. The genes are TRBV28 and TRBJ1-6; perhaps TRBD1 as D (5 bases). The CDR3, as DNA: TGTGCCAGCAGTTCCGGGCCGGGGGTTTCACCCCTCCACTTT. Protein sequence: CASSSGPGVSPLHF.